This note documents a single T cell receptor (beta chain) sequence. Its antigen specificity is not known. There are no base qualities to consult, and no much larger clone falls within one base. Germline trimming: 5 bases from V, 1 base from J; junction bases outside gene matches: 7. The CDR3 sequence holds 15 residues, the cysteine and phenylalanine included. Only the CDR3 portion is preserved as DNA: 45 bases, with reading frame beginning at the first base. CDR1 is given as SEHNR and CDR2 as FQNEAQ, both from the germline V gene (reference sequence). The data were obtained in a study of T cells in localized non-small cell lung cancer (dated by TCRdb to between 2020 and 2021). Looking at the study overall: The study analyzed T cell repertoires of hundreds of early-stage NSCLC patients, comparing tumors and uninvolved tumor-adjacent lungs. The cohort was made up of fewer than 250 treatment-naive NSCLC patients whose localized lung tumors had been resected. NSCLC patients had a mean age of approximately 72 years, and about 140 were male and over 85 female. The study at large found these results: The highest T cell clonality was observed in uninvolved tumor-adjacent lung, where clonality exceeded that of tumor, suggesting that antigenic responses were more focused in uninvolved tumor-adjacent lung. A median of approximately 55 of the top 100 tumor clones were detected in paired uninvolved adjacent lung, and 28 of these tumor clones were also found among the top 100 clones of the paired uninvolved adjacent lung. Because multi-region sequencing of the tumors was not done, intratumor heterogeneity could not be ruled out. Because of the exploratory design, TCR variables were selected using unadjusted p-values without false-discovery rate correction. Higher T cell density in blood was associated with longer overall survival, whereas higher clonality in adjacent lung was associated with shorter survival.

At diagnosis, peripheral blood, uninvolved tumor-adjacent lung and tumor were collected and were preserved as a mix of fresh-frozen and FFPE material. For TCR repertoire profiling, the blood samples were analyzed as peripheral blood mononuclear cells. The immunoSEQ Assay was used to sequence TCR beta CDR3 regions from DNA. The authors' pipeline ran thus. To compute T cell density, TCR beta template counts were normalized to usable DNA, which was estimated by amplifying housekeeping genes. Richness was estimated with the preseqR package, extrapolating to 400,000 templates for PBMC samples and 120,000 templates for tissue samples. Clonality was calculated as one minus Pielou's evenness. To identify tissue-enriched TCRs, differential abundance testing was run on productive amino-acid clonotypes with a minimum total count of 5 and an alpha of 0.1. Repertoire overlap between compartments was quantified with the Jaccard Index and Morisita Overlap Index. TCR beta CDR3s were clustered by GLIPH together with public tetramer-defined viral CDR3s, and at least three viral sequences plus V-gene enrichment were required for viral motifs. As stored in TCRdb, this immuneACCESS dataset retains in-frame rearrangements with V and J assigned. A fraction of the clones does not appear; measured against another copy, unresolved V genes explain less than half of the discrepancy, and the remainder lacks a known reason. The DNA gave D and trimming, while V, J and clone size come from that table. Here the sample has several thousand clones; roughly 86% occur a single time. 17% of the sample lies in the top ten.

The sequence links TRBV7-9 to TRBJ1-2; TRBD1 aligns with 7 central bases. The sequenced sample was peripheral blood, obtained before any cancer treatment. This clonotype was obtained from an older male donor with stage I lung adenocarcinoma. The sequence in DNA is TGTGCCAGCAGCGCTACAGGGGCTCATAACTATGGCTACACCTTC. It translates to CASSATGAHNYGYTF.